This TCR beta chain came from a study of T-cell memory formation after mild COVID-19 (dated by TCRdb to about 2021). Study-wide context: TCR sequence clusters from the two donors were found to be largely donor specific. In a couple of donors, T-cell clones that expanded and contracted after mild COVID-19 were followed by sequencing TCRalpha and TCRbeta repertoires longitudinally. The cohort comprised two young, previously healthy adult volunteers, one female and one male. On the study overall, not on this receptor specifically: Contracting CD4+ clones were found mainly in CM and EM memory subsets, while CD8+ clones were enriched in EMRA. Balanced CD4/CD8 phenotypes were observed for clones contracting from day 15 to 85, whereas a bias towards CD4+ was observed for a second wave of clones expanding from day 15 to 37. The study included only a couple of mild cases, and larger cohorts that include severe cases with pre-infection samples were judged to be necessary. SARS-CoV-2 specificity was not confirmed for the second-wave clones peaking on day 37. Some responding clones were detected in pre-infection memory, which suggested that pre-existing cross-reactive memory T cells had joined the SARS-CoV-2 response.

This clonotype has more than one count but fewer than ten. Its specific antigen is unknown. No base-level quality is on record; no much larger clone is a single base apart. Ficoll-Paque density gradient centrifugation was used to isolate PBMCs. Sequenced on an Illumina NovaSeq 6000. Using 5'RACE with constant-segment primers, TCRalpha and TCRbeta cDNA libraries were constructed, with sample barcodes and unique molecular identifiers added in the process. RNA was extracted from every sample with Trizol reagent. Libraries were amplified in two PCR steps, with a second sample barcode and Illumina TruSeq adapters added in the second step. The libraries were sequenced on an Illumina NovaSeq using 2 x 150 bp paired-end reads. The paper's processing steps were these. The reads were demultiplexed and collapsed into UMI-guided consensus sequences using migec v1.2.7. Using mixcr v2.1.11, the UMI consensuses were aligned to TRA and TRB V and J templates and assembled into clonotypes. A clonotype was counted as expanded or contracted only when both edgeR and NoisET called the clonotype significant, with the noise models trained on biological replicates. For edgeR calls, the cutoffs were a false discovery rate-adjusted p below 0.01 and a log2 fold-change threshold of 1. As an exploratory analysis of dynamics, PCA with hierarchical clustering was applied to max-normalized trajectories of the 1000 most abundant clonotypes. Each responding clone was given a CD4 or CD8 phenotype based on the CD4+ and CD8+ repertoires, which had been sequenced separately. TCRdb reanalyzed the raw reads on its own, using fastp at Q25 for trimming and MiXCR for clone calling, and kept in-frame beta chains. Every entry covers one CDR3 protein and lists the most common genes and DNA from its rows. The V and J calls, along with clone size, are taken from TCRdb and not from the paper's own processing. This sample holds about 150,000 distinct CDR3 sequences; under 30% were observed only once. Around 24% of the sample is in the top ten clones.

Material for sequencing was PBMCs or a T cell subset sorted from them (not recorded which). This receptor was identified in an adult woman who had mild COVID-19 (a few samples of this study predate the infection). The sample titles of this study are shuffled in the database, so cell type and time point are left out; the donor was told from shared clones.

The CDR3 in this case is CASSGTSLNEQFF. The DNA sequence is given as TGTGCCAGCAGCGGGACTTCCCTCAATGAGCAGTTCTTC. Here the chain combines TRBV7-6 and TRBJ2-1, with TRBD2 perhaps the D gene, on 6 matching bases. Trimming removed 5 bases from V and 6 bases from J, leaving 11 bases between the germline ends. CDR1 is given as SGHVS and CDR2 as FNYEAQ, both from the germline V gene. The CDR3 runs 13 residues from the cysteine to the phenylalanine. Only the CDR3 portion is preserved as DNA: 39 bases, with reading frame beginning at the first base.